This T cell receptor beta chain was recovered during a study of blood T cells in healthy people across ages. PCR was performed a second time for about 7 to 11 cycles using a sample-barcoded 5' primer and a J-beta primer mix. TCRdb re-derived calls from the 5' RACE reads in MiXCR, one entry per CDR3 protein. The sample holds around 970,000 distinct CDR3 sequences, roughly 51% seen once. With 1 base clipped from V and 2 bases from J, the junction kept 6 bases outside the gene matches. The CDR3 is 17 amino acids. Germline CDR1 and CDR2: LGHNA and YNFKEQ. The rearrangement links TRBV4-2 to TRBJ2-7; 12 positions match TRBD2. This receptor was taken from an older woman in good health. The specimen was blood. This CDR3 is CASSQGTSGIITYEQYF. The DNA for the CDR3 is TGTGCCAGCAGCCAAGGGACTAGCGGGATAATAACCTACGAGCAGTACTTC.